The 23 T cell receptor beta chains given below trace back to one sample, sequenced in a study of shared clonotypes between healthy human individuals. TCRdb's copy holds only in-frame clones and misses some; the assay was immunoSEQ multiplex PCR. Of nearly 2 million clones in the sample, just under 95% were seen once. CD8 cells classed as naive were CD45RO-negative and positively selected for CCR7, excluding terminally differentiated effector memory CD45RA+ cells. Sequencing used naive CD8+ T cells sorted from blood. All receptors come from a man between 18 and 29 years old in good health.

The chain links TRBV4-2 to TRBJ2-2, with unresolved D. V lost 4 bases, J lost 4 bases, and 22 bases lay in between. The germline CDR1 and CDR2 sequences are LGHNA and YNFKEQ. The CDR3 loop spans 18 amino acids. CDR3: CASSLSLYPSSATGELFF. The CDR3 DNA reads as TGTGCCAGCAGCCTAAGTCTTTACCCTTCAAGTGCCACCGGGGAGCTGTTTTTT.

The chain combines TRBV30 with TRBJ2-7; perhaps D is TRBD1 or TRBD2 (5 bases each). Trimming removed 3 bases at V and 6 bases at J, with 9 bases between. The CDR3 runs to 11 residues. CDR1 and CDR2 (germline): GTSNPN, SVGIG (reference sequence). The CDR3 sequence is CAWRSGPEQYF. The CDR3 region has the DNA TGTGCCTGGAGGTCGGGACCCGAGCAGTACTTC. Full variable domain (rest looked up from reference TRBV30 and TRBJ2-7): SQTIHQWPATLVQPVGSPLSLECTVEGTSNPNLYWYRQAAGRGLQLLFYSVGIGQISSEVPQNLSASRPQDRQFILSSKKLLLSDSGFYLCAWRSGPEQYFGPGTRLTVT.

Worth noting for this clone: A junction boundary mismatches the germline segment, possibly from a read error. V is TRBV7-7 and J is TRBJ2-7, with TRBD2 identical over 7 bases. There are 13 residues in the CDR3. Germline CDR1 and CDR2: SSHAT and FNYEAQ (reference sequence). CDR3 sequence (DNA): TGTGCTAGCAGCTCAGGACTAGACTACGAGCAGTACTTC. Translating it yields CASSSGLDYEQYF.

This sequence joins TRBV29-1 and TRBJ1-2; D remains unclear. CDR3 length: 11 residues. Deletions cut 7 bases from V and 5 bases from J, with 11 bases between. From germline, CDR1 is SQVTM and CDR2 ANQGSEA. The CDR3 DNA is TGCAGCGGGGTCGGGGATTATGGCTACACCTTC. Translation gives CSGVGDYGYTF.

Comment on this clone: Additional DNA sequences in this sample encode the identical CDR3. The chain employs TRBV29-1 and TRBJ2-1; 10 nucleotides agree with TRBD2. V lost 4 bases to trimming and J lost 3 bases; unmatched junction nucleotides: 3. Germline V lookup: CDR1 SQVTM, CDR2 ANQGSEA. CDR3 size: 14 residues. The CDR3 DNA reads as TGCAGCGTTGGGCTAGCGGGAGTCTACAATGAGCAGTTCTTC. Translated, it gives CSVGLAGVYNEQFF.

This chain's CDR3 is CASSFGDTQQYF. Here the CDR3 DNA reads TGTGCCAGCAGCTTTGGGGACACCCAGCAGTACTTC. This chain connects TRBV7-9 to TRBJ2-7, with D possibly TRBD1 on 6 matching bases. Trimming cost V 3 bases and J 8 bases, with 11 bases left between them. Germline V gene data show CDR1 as SEHNR and CDR2 as FQNEAQ (reference sequence). The CDR3 contains 12 residues.

The V gene is TRBV7-8, the J gene TRBJ2-5, with 12 nucleotides matching TRBD2. This CDR3 comprises 17 residues. Trimming at V came to 4 bases and at J to 4 bases, leaving 10 bases not matched to a gene. Germline CDR1 and CDR2: SGHVS and FQNEAQ. The CDR3 here is CASSWMTSGSGRETQYF. DNA for the CDR3: TGTGCCAGCAGCTGGATGACTAGCGGGAGTGGGAGAGAGACCCAGTACTTC.

The gene calls are TRBV6-5 and TRBJ2-5; no clear D gene. The V end was cut by 2 bases, the J end by 2 bases, with 12 bases between. Germline assignment: CDR1 MNHEY and CDR2 SVGAGI. This CDR3 is 15 amino acids long. The DNA for the CDR3 is TGTGCCAGCAGTTACCAGGCAGGAAGTCAAGAGACCCAGTACTTC. Its protein is CASSYQAGSQETQYF.

CDR3 in amino acids: CASSWGGSEAFF. The CDR3 region has the DNA TGTGCCAGCAGTTGGGGGGGGTCTGAAGCTTTCTTT. The chain employs TRBV27 and TRBJ1-1, with TRBD1 as a possible D gene (5 bases). Germline loops: CDR1 MNHEY, CDR2 SMNVEV (reference sequence). The V and J ends lost 4 bases and 6 bases respectively, with 9 bases between them. The CDR3 consists of 12 residues.

This sequence joins TRBV10-2 and TRBJ2-1; D is uncertain. CDR1 is WSHSY, CDR2 SAAADI, per germline. With 7 bases removed from V and 0 bases from J, the gap between germline ends came to 16 bases. CDR3 length: 16 amino acids. This CDR3 is CASTAEKPRSYNEQFF. CDR3 DNA: TGCGCCAGCACGGCGGAGAAACCCCGCTCCTACAATGAGCAGTTCTTC.

This chain connects TRBV9 to TRBJ2-2; tentatively, D is TRBD1 (6 bases). In germline, CDR1 is SGDLS, CDR2 YYNGEE. The V end lost 3 bases, the J end lost 5 bases, and 11 bases lay between the germline ends. The CDR3 has 14 amino acids. CDR3 region: CASSAYRETGELFF. CDR3 in DNA: TGTGCCAGCAGCGCTTACAGGGAAACCGGGGAGCTGTTTTTT.

The gene calls are TRBV6-4 and TRBJ1-1, with 7 positions matching TRBD1. With V trimmed by 2 bases and J by 3 bases, 18 bases remained unmatched. CDR1 and CDR2 (germline): MRHNA, SNTAGT. This CDR3 comprises 19 residues. The CDR3 is CASSDREWGTEGSDTEAFF. DNA for the CDR3: TGTGCCAGCAGTGACAGGGAGTGGGGGACAGAGGGGTCGGACACTGAAGCTTTCTTT.

The chain recombines TRBV7-9 with TRBJ2-1; a possible D gene is TRBD2 (6 bases). CDR1 SEHNR and CDR2 FQNEAQ come from the germline V gene (reference sequence). V shed 2 bases and J shed 8 bases, with 16 bases lying between them. This CDR3 spans 15 amino acids. CDR3 bases: TGTGCCAGCAGCTTAATAATTCGGGGGAGCGATGAGCAGTTCTTC. Residues: CASSLIIRGSDEQFF.

This chain's CDR3 is CASSPRTSRDEQFF. CDR3 in DNA: TGTGCCAGCAGCCCGAGGACTAGCAGAGATGAGCAGTTCTTC. The chain employs TRBV9 and TRBJ2-1; 8 bases line up with TRBD2. Germline CDR1 SGDLS, CDR2 YYNGEE. V trimming: 4 bases; J trimming: 8 bases; junction bases outside the gene matches: 8. CDR3 length: 14 amino acids.

In nucleotides, the CDR3 is TGTGCCAGCAGCTTAGGTCCGGAGGGTGTCTACGAGCAGTACTTC. Amino acids: CASSLGPEGVYEQYF. The J gene is TRBJ2-7, the V gene TRBV5-6, with a possible D match to TRBD2 (6 bases). The CDR3 runs 15 residues. Per the germline V gene, CDR1 is SGHDT and CDR2 is YYEEEE. The ends were cut back, 2 bases at V and 3 bases at J, with 15 bases in the middle.

The J gene is TRBJ2-7, the V gene TRBV25-1, with D hard to call. The germline V and J ends were trimmed by 3 bases and 4 bases, with 13 bases remaining between them. The CDR3 length is 14 residues. Per the germline V gene, CDR1 is MGHDK and CDR2 is SYGVNS. The CDR3 region has the DNA TGTGCCAGCAGTGATTCCGAGCTCGAATACGAGCAGTACTTC. The encoded protein is CASSDSELEYEQYF.

The chain carries TRBV27 and TRBJ1-2, with 8 bases that match TRBD1. The CDR3 is 15 residues long. V lost 6 bases and J lost 5; bases outside the gene matches: 11. CDR1 and CDR2 from the germline V gene are MNHEY and SMNVEV (reference sequence). CDR3 loop: CASRSLPTGGYGYTF. The CDR3 DNA reads as TGTGCCAGCAGGTCCCTGCCTACAGGGGGGTATGGCTACACCTTC.

The V call is TRBV19, the J call TRBJ2-5; 9 nucleotides align to TRBD1. V lost 5 bases to trimming and J lost 2 bases; unmatched junction nucleotides: 6. Germline values: CDR1 LNHDA, CDR2 SQIVND (reference sequence). The CDR3 length is 15 residues. The CDR3: CASSPGTGNQETQYF. The CDR3 nucleotides read TGTGCCAGTAGTCCAGGGACAGGGAATCAAGAGACCCAGTACTTC.

The V and J genes are TRBV5-1 and TRBJ2-3; 11 nucleotides match TRBD2. Germline loops: CDR1 SGHRS, CDR2 YFSETQ. The ends lost 3 bases at V and 2 bases at J; junction bases unmatched: 5. CDR3 size: 16 residues. The CDR3 is CASSSKTSGATDTQYF. The CDR3 coding sequence is TGCGCCAGCAGCTCTAAGACTAGCGGGGCCACAGATACGCAGTATTTT.

This clone was seen a single time. The rearrangement uses TRBV29-1 and TRBJ2-7; 7 bases agree with TRBD1. CDR1 is SQVTM, CDR2 ANQGSEA, per germline. The CDR3 spans 13 residues. Trimming removed 6 bases from V and 4 bases from J; junction bases left unmatched: 9. The CDR3 DNA reads as TGCAGCGTAGAGACAGGGTCTGGGTACGAGCAGTACTTC. Its translation: CSVETGSGYEQYF.

This clone was detected only once. V usage is TRBV29-1 and J usage is TRBJ1-2; 7 positions match TRBD1. Germline assignment: CDR1 SQVTM and CDR2 ANQGSEA. The J segment lost 2 bases and the V segment lost 0 bases, leaving 3 bases of the junction unmatched. CDR3 length: 14 amino acids. CDR3 nucleotide sequence: TGCAGCGTTGAAGACTTACAGGGGAACTATGGCTACACCTTC. It codes for CSVEDLQGNYGYTF.

The genes are TRBV6-5 and TRBJ2-7, with D hard to call. The CDR3 has 15 amino acids. Between the trimmed V and J ends, which lost 4 bases and 4 bases, there was a span of 17 bases. Germline assignment: CDR1 MNHEY and CDR2 SVGAGI. The CDR3 region is CASSSHPRDRYEQYF. DNA of the CDR3: TGTGCCAGCAGTTCCCATCCCCGCGACCGATACGAGCAGTACTTC.

The V call is TRBV5-4, the J call TRBJ1-3; 9 bases match TRBD1. J lost 0 bases, V lost 4 bases, and 5 bases had no gene match. The germline V gene has CDR1 SGHNT and CDR2 YYREEE (reference sequence). CDR3 size: 16 residues. DNA of the CDR3: TGTGCCAGCAGCGCAGGGACAGGGACCTCTGGAAACACCATATATTTT. Translation gives CASSAGTGTSGNTIYF.